The 28 T cell receptor beta chains listed next were all sequenced from one sample in a study of blood T cells in healthy people across ages. Sample-barcoded 5' priming and a J-beta primer mix drove a second PCR of 7 to 11 cycles. TCRdb passed the 5' RACE reads through MiXCR, listing each CDR3 protein once. The data show under 2 million distinct CDR3 sequences, about 31% seen once. Sample: blood. These receptor sequences come from a woman aged 30 to 39 in good health.

This clonotype was seen once. Here the CDR3 reads CASSQVWTHYEQYF. The CDR3 DNA reads as TGCGCCAGCAGCCAAGTTTGGACTCACTACGAGCAGTACTTC. The chain combines TRBV4-1 with TRBJ2-5, with D possibly matching TRBD2 (5 bases). The J call is uncertain, as TRBJ2-7 better fits the DNA end. The germline CDR1 and CDR2 sequences are MGHRA and YSYEKL. The length of the CDR3 is 14 residues.

The chain recombines TRBV5-1 with TRBJ2-2, with TRBD2 matching over 7 bases. Germline V gene sequence: CDR1 SGHRS, CDR2 YFSETQ. This CDR3 is 15 amino acids long. Trimming at V came to 6 bases and at J to 0 bases, leaving 5 bases not matched to a gene. The CDR3 here is CASTPSGANTGELFF. The DNA for the CDR3 is TGCGCCAGCACCCCTAGCGGAGCGAACACCGGGGAGCTGTTTTTT.

There are a few counts of this clonotype. The chain is built from TRBV20-1 and TRBJ2-3; 7 positions match TRBD2. The CDR3 is made up of 15 amino acids. Germline CDR1 is DFQATT and CDR2 is SNEGSKA (reference sequence). The J segment lost 2 bases and the V segment lost 3 bases, leaving 8 bases of the junction unmatched. The CDR3 nucleotides are TGCAGTGCTAGCTGGCTAGCGGAAAACACAGATACGCAGTATTTT. Protein sequence: CSASWLAENTDTQYF.

This chain links TRBV12-3 or TRBV12-4 with TRBJ2-5; 9 bases map to TRBD1. V was pared by 4 bases and J by 7 bases, with 13 bases of the junction left unmatched. The CDR3 is 16 residues long. The CDR3 bases are TGTGCCAGCAGTTCCTACGGGGACAGGGAGTCAGGGACCCAGTACTTC. The encoded protein is CASSSYGDRESGTQYF.

V usage is TRBV5-1 and J usage is TRBJ2-5; no reliable D call. The J call may not be correct, given that the DNA end is closer to TRBJ2-7. The germline gives CDR1 SGHRS, CDR2 YFSETQ. The CDR3 is 15 residues long. The CDR3 bases are TGCGCCAGCAGCTTGGGACGCCGTTTGTTGTACGAGCAGTACTTC. Its translation is CASSLGRRLLYEQYF.

This chain joins TRBV5-1 and TRBJ1-1; D might be TRBD1 (5 bases). Germline lookup yields CDR1 SGHRS and CDR2 YFSETQ. The CDR3 is made up of 17 amino acids. V shed 7 bases and J shed 0 bases, with 22 bases lying between them. CDR3: CASSFISPGDMNTEAFF. In DNA, the CDR3 is TGCGCCAGCTCCTTTATATCCCCGGGGGATATGAACACTGAAGCTTTCTTT. The entire variable domain, with the rest obtained from reference TRBV5-1 and TRBJ1-1, is as follows: KAGVTQTPRYLIKTRGQQVTLSCSPISGHRSVSWYQQTPGQGLQFLFEYFSETQRNKGNFPGRFSGRQFSNSRSEMNVSTLELGDSALYLCASSFISPGDMNTEAFFGQGTRLTVV.

This clonotype was counted a few times. V usage is TRBV4-2 and J usage is TRBJ1-5; the D is unclear. The CDR3 spans 16 residues. V gave up 4 bases and J gave up 4 bases, with 17 bases separating them. Per the germline V gene, CDR1 is LGHNA and CDR2 is YNFKEQ. DNA of the CDR3: TGTGCCAGCAGCCTCGCCCCGCAGGACCCTAATCAGCCCCAGCATTTT. Translation: CASSLAPQDPNQPQHF.

Regarding this clonotype: Relative to the germline gene, one junction end is altered; a read error may explain this. The chain recombines TRBV4-1 with TRBJ2-7, with 10 bases identical to TRBD2. This CDR3 region has 18 residues. The V gene's germline CDR1 is MGHRA and CDR2 YSYEKL. The CDR3 spells CASSQDPPSGSDPYGQYF. The CDR3 DNA reads as TGCGCCAGCAGCCAAGATCCGCCTAGCGGGAGTGATCCATACGGGCAGTACTTC.

The chain combines TRBV4-1 with TRBJ1-2; possibly TRBD1 for D (5 bases). The germline V and J ends were trimmed by 0 bases and 2 bases, with 13 bases remaining between them. The CDR3 contains 16 residues. Germline V gene lookup returns CDR1 MGHRA and CDR2 YSYEKL. CDR3 in amino acids: CASSQDIMGPNYGYTF. CDR3 coding DNA: TGCGCCAGCAGCCAAGACATTATGGGACCAAACTATGGCTACACCTTC.

As concerns this clonotype: Sequence at one end of the junction differs from germline and may be a read error. The chain has TRBV4-1 and TRBJ1-2, with 9 bases lining up with TRBD1. CDR1 and CDR2 from the germline V gene are MGHRA and YSYEKL. The CDR3 consists of 15 residues. The CDR3 coding sequence is TGCACCAGCAGCCAAGATCAACAGGGGGCAAGTGGCTACACCTTC. Its protein is CTSSQDQQGASGYTF.

In this sample, this clonotype turned up a few times. The chain combines TRBV12-3 or TRBV12-4 with TRBJ2-3, with 8 positions matching TRBD2. The CDR3 loop spans 16 amino acids. Germline trimming cut 3 bases from V and 3 bases from J; bases unmatched to any gene: 8. CDR3 in amino acids: CASSLAQTSVTDTQYF. CDR3 coding DNA: TGTGCCAGCAGTTTGGCTCAGACTAGCGTAACAGATACGCAGTATTTT.

V is TRBV18 and J is TRBJ2-1, with D unclear. Germline CDR1 and CDR2: KGHSH and LQKENI. The CDR3 is 16 residues long. The germline V and J ends were trimmed by 1 base and 5 bases, with 15 bases remaining between them. Written as DNA, the CDR3 is TGTGCCAGCTCACCACGGCAGGTTGCCGTAAACAATGAGCAGTTCTTC. Protein sequence: CASSPRQVAVNNEQFF.

Remarks on this clonotype: This may stem from a read error, because a much larger clone lies one nucleotide away. The chain is built from TRBV20-1 and TRBJ2-7, with D maybe TRBD2 (5 bases). This CDR3 region has 15 residues. V was clipped by 5 bases and J by 0 bases, with 17 bases between them. Germline V lookup: CDR1 DFQATT, CDR2 SNEGSKA (reference sequence). The CDR3 DNA reads TGCAGTGCTCGCTACCGCTTACTAGACTCCTACGAGCAGTACTTC. Its translation: CSARYRLLDSYEQYF.

With respect to this clonotype: A much larger clonotype is one base distant, so this may be a read error. J is TRBJ1-4 and V is TRBV5-1; D call uncertain. V was shortened by 3 bases and J by 10 bases, with 22 bases between the two germline ends. CDR1 is SGHRS and CDR2 is YFSETQ in the germline V gene. The length of the CDR3 is 16 residues. CDR3 in amino acids: CASSSNSQTARGKLFF. The DNA for the CDR3 is TGCGCCAGCAGCTCCAACTCGCAGACCGCACGAGGAAAACTGTTTTTT.

J is TRBJ2-3 and V is TRBV10-3; TRBD1 matches at 10 bases. Germline V gene lookup returns CDR1 ENHRY and CDR2 SYGVKD. Germline trimming cut 6 bases from V and 3 bases from J; bases unmatched to any gene: 6. This CDR3 is 15 amino acids long. The chain's CDR3 is CAIRTGGAQTDTQYF. The CDR3 DNA is TGTGCCATCAGGACAGGGGGCGCCCAGACAGATACGCAGTATTTT.

This clonotype was observed a handful of times. The J gene is TRBJ2-3, the V gene TRBV18, with a tentative D call TRBD2 (6 bases). Looked up from germline, CDR1 is KGHSH and CDR2 is LQKENI. The CDR3 covers 15 residues. The V gene lost 4 bases and the J gene lost 6 bases, with 17 bases spanning the gap. The DNA of the CDR3 is TGTGCCAGCTCACGATACTTGTCGGGAGAGGATACGCAGTATTTT. It encodes CASSRYLSGEDTQYF.

This sequence joins TRBV24-1 and TRBJ2-1; D perhaps matches TRBD1 (5 bases). V shed 2 bases and J shed 10 bases, with 17 bases lying between them. The CDR3 spans 15 residues. Germline assignment: CDR1 KGHDR and CDR2 SFDVKD. The DNA of the CDR3 is TGTGCCACCAGTGATTCCAGCCAGGGCATGTGGGAGCAGTTCTTC. Residues: CATSDSSQGMWEQFF.

This clonotype was seen a single time. The V gene is TRBV30, the J gene TRBJ2-3; possible D gene TRBD2, 7 bases. Trimming shortened V by 4 bases and J by 1 base, and 18 bases separated the two germline ends. The germline CDR1 and CDR2 sequences are GTSNPN and SVGIG (reference sequence). This CDR3 spans 16 amino acids. The CDR3 coding sequence is TGTGCCTGGACCGTTGGGGGGGGGGCCGGCACAGATACGCAGTATTTT. Protein product: CAWTVGGGAGTDTQYF.

In this sample, this clonotype turned up a few times. V and J are TRBV7-9 and TRBJ2-5, with a possible D match to TRBD1 (6 bases). The CDR3 covers 15 residues. CDR1 SEHNR and CDR2 FQNEAQ come from the germline V gene (reference sequence). V was pared by 1 base and J by 1 base, with 10 bases between. The DNA of the CDR3 is TGTGCCAGCAGCTTAGATAGGACAGCCCAAGAGACCCAGTACTTC. Its translation: CASSLDRTAQETQYF.

This clonotype has a single count. The chain links TRBV5-1 to TRBJ2-1; 7 bases match TRBD2. CDR1 and CDR2 (germline): SGHRS, YFSETQ. The CDR3 is 15 residues long. The trim removed 2 bases at V and 7 bases at J, leaving 9 bases unmatched. The CDR3 loop reads CASSFWLADLNEQFF. The DNA for the CDR3 is TGCGCCAGCAGCTTTTGGCTAGCGGACCTAAATGAGCAGTTCTTC. The full variable domain, rest sourced from reference TRBV5-1 and TRBJ2-1, is KAGVTQTPRYLIKTRGQQVTLSCSPISGHRSVSWYQQTPGQGLQFLFEYFSETQRNKGNFPGRFSGRQFSNSRSEMNVSTLELGDSALYLCASSFWLADLNEQFFGPGTRLTVL.

About this clonotype: The junction departs from the called germline gene at one end, perhaps through a read error. The chain is built from TRBV6-4 and TRBJ2-2; 7 nucleotides line up with TRBD2. Germline V gives CDR1 MRHNA, CDR2 SNTAGT. The CDR3 extends over 19 amino acids. As DNA, the CDR3 is TGTGCCAGCGAGCGTTTTATCGGGGCTAGCGGAGCGAACACCGGGGAGTTGTTTTTT. The encoded protein is CASERFIGASGANTGELFF.

This rearrangement joins TRBV4-2 to TRBJ2-7; D unresolved. The germline CDR1 and CDR2 sequences are LGHNA and YNFKEQ. The CDR3 contains 16 residues. V was clipped by 4 bases and J by 4 bases, with 20 bases between them. CDR3 region: CASSPEIDFLTYEQYF. CDR3 nucleotide sequence: TGTGCCAGCAGCCCTGAGATTGACTTCCTTACTTACGAGCAGTACTTC.

V gene TRBV5-6 combines with J gene TRBJ2-2; a possible D gene is TRBD1 (5 bases). CDR3 size: 15 residues. Trimming pared 0 bases from V and 2 bases from J, leaving 8 bases between. Looked up from germline, CDR1 is SGHDT and CDR2 is YYEEEE. CDR3 nucleotides: TGTGCCAGCAGCTTGGAGGGGTTCAACACCGGGGAGCTGTTTTTT. Its translation is CASSLEGFNTGELFF.

This chain's CDR3 is CASSEKGQGRPGYTF. In nucleotides, the CDR3 is TGTGCCAGCAGTGAGAAAGGACAGGGTCGACCCGGCTACACCTTC. The chain joins TRBV6-1 to TRBJ1-2, with 8 bases that match TRBD1. The CDR3 contains 15 residues. CDR1 and CDR2 (germline): MNHNS, SASEGT. The junction had 11 bases not matched to a gene; V was cut back by 3 bases and J by 8 bases.

This CDR3 reads CSARKRLATGRGEQYF. DNA for the CDR3: TGCAGTGCTAGAAAACGATTGGCTACAGGGCGAGGGGAGCAGTACTTC. The V gene is TRBV20-1, the J gene TRBJ2-7; D is perhaps TRBD1 (6 bases). Deletions cut 2 bases from V and 7 bases from J, with 24 bases between. This CDR3 comprises 16 residues. Germline V CDR1 and CDR2: DFQATT, SNEGSKA (reference sequence).

The chain links TRBV7-3 to TRBJ2-1; 9 positions agree with TRBD2. Germline CDR1 SGHTA, CDR2 FQGTGA. The junction had 11 bases not matched to a gene; V was cut back by 2 bases and J by 12 bases. There are 15 residues in the CDR3. The DNA for the CDR3 is TGTGCCAGCAGCTTAGTAGCGGGAGCGCCCTATGTGCAGTTCTTC. Encoded protein: CASSLVAGAPYVQFF.

CDR3 sequence reads: CSAPSGVDNEQFF. The CDR3 DNA is TGCAGTGCACCGAGCGGGGTAGACAATGAGCAGTTCTTC. V is TRBV20-1 and J is TRBJ2-1, with 7 bases lining up with TRBD2. Germline V gene lookup returns CDR1 DFQATT and CDR2 SNEGSKA (reference sequence). Germline trimming cut 6 bases from V and 5 bases from J; bases unmatched to any gene: 7. CDR3 length: 13 residues.

Of note for this clonotype: Since a much larger clone is just one base distant, this may be a read error. V usage is TRBV27 and J usage is TRBJ2-7, with D perhaps matching TRBD1 (6 bases). CDR1 and CDR2 (germline): MNHEY, SMNVEV (reference sequence). The V end was cut by 7 bases, the J end by 0 bases, with 10 bases between. CDR3 length: 13 amino acids. The CDR3 is CASNSRGSYEQYF. The CDR3 coding sequence is TGTGCCAGCAATTCCAGGGGCTCCTACGAGCAGTACTTC.